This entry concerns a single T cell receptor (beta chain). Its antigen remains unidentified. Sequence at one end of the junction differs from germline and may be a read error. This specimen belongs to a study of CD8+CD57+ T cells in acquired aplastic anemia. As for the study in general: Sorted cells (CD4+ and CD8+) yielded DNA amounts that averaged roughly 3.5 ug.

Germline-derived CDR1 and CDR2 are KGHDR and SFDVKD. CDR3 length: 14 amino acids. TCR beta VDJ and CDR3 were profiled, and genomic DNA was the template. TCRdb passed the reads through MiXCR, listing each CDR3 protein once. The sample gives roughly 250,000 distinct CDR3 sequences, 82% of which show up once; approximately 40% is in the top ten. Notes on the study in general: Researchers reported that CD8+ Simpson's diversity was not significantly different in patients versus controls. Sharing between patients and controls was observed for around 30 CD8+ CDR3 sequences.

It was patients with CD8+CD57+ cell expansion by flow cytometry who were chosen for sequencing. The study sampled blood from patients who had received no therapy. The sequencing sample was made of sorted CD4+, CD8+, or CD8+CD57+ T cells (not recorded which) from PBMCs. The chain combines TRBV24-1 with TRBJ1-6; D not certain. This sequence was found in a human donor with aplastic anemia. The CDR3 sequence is CASSEGRAGSPLHF. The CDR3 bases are TGTGCCAGCAGTGAAGGTAGAGCGGGGTCACCCCTCCACTTT.